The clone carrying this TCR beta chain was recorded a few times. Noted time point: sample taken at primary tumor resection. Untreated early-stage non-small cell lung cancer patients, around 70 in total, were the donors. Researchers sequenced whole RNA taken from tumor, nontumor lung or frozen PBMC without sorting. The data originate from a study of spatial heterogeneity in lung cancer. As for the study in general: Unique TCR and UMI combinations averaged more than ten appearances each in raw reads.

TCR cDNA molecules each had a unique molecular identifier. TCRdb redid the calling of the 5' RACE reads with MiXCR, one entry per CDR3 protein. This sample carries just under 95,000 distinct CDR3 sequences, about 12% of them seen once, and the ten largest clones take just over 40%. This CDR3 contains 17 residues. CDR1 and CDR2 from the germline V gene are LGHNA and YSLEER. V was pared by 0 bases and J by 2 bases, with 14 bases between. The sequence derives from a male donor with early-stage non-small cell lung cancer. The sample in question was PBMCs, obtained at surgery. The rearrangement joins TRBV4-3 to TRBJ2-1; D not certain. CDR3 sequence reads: CASSQDQAAAPYNEQFF. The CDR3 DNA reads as TGCGCCAGCAGCCAAGATCAGGCTGCTGCCCCCTACAATGAGCAGTTCTTC.